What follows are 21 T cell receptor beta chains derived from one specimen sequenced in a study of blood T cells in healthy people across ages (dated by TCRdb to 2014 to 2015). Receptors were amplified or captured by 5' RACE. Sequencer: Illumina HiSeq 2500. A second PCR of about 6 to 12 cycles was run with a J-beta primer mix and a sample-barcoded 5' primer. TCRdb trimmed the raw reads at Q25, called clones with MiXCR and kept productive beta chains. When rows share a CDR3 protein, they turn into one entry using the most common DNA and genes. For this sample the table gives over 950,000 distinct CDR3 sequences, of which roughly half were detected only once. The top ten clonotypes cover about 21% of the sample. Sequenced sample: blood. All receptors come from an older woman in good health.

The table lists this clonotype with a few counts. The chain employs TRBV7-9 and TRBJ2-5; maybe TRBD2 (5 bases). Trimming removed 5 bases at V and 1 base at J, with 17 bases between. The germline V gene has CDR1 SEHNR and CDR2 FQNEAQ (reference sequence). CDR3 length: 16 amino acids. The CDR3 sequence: CASSPAYGGSQETQYF. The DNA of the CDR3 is TGTGCCAGCAGCCCAGCATATGGAGGATCCCAAGAGACCCAGTACTTC.

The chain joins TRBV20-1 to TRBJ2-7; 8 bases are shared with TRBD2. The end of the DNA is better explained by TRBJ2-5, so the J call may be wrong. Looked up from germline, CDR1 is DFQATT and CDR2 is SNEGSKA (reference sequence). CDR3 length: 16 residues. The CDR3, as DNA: TGCAGTGCTAGAACACCGCGGCGGGGGGAGGGAGAGACCCAGTACTTC. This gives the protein CSARTPRRGEGETQYF.

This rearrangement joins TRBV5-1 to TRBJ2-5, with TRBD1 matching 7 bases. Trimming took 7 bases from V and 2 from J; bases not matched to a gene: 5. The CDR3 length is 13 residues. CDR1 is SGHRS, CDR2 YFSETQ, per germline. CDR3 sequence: CASARGLQETQYF. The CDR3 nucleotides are TGCGCCAGCGCTAGGGGGCTTCAAGAGACCCAGTACTTC.

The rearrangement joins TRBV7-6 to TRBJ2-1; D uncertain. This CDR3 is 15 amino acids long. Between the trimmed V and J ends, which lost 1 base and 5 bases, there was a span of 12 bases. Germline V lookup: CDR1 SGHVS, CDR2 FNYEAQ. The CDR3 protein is CASSLGAAVDNEQFF. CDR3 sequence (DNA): TGTGCCAGCAGCTTAGGTGCTGCCGTTGACAATGAGCAGTTCTTC.

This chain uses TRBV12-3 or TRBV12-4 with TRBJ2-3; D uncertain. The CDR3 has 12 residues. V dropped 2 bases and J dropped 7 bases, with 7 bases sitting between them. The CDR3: CASSLSRYTQYF. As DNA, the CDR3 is TGTGCCAGCAGTTTATCCAGGTATACGCAGTATTTT.

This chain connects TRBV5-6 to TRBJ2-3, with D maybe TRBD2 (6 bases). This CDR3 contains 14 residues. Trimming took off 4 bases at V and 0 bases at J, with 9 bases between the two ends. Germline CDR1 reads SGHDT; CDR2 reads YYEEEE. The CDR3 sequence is CASSGGFSTDTQYF. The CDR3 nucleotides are TGTGCCAGCAGCGGGGGGTTTAGCACAGATACGCAGTATTTT.

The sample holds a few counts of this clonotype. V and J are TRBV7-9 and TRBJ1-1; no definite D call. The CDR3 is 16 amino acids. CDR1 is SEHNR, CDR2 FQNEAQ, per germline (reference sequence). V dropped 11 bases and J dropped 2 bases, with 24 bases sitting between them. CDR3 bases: TGTGCCGGCGAATGGGAAGAAAACGGAAAAAACACTGAAGCTTTCTTT. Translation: CAGEWEENGKNTEAFF.

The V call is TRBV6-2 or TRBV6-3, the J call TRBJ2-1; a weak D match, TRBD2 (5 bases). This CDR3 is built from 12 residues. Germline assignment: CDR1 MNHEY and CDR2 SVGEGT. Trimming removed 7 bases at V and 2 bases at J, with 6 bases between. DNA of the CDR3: TGTGCCAGCAAGACTACCTACAATGAGCAGTTCTTC. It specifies CASKTTYNEQFF.

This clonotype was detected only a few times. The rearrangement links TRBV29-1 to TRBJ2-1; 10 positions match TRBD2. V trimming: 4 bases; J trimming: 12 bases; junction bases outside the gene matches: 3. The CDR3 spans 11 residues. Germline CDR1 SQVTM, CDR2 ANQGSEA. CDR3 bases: TGCAGCGTTGCTAGCGGGAGAGGGCAGTTCTTC. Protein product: CSVASGRGQFF.

The CDR3 DNA sequence: TGCAGTGCTAGAGATCGGTTTCTGGAGTTGAACTACGAGCAGTACTTC. This codes for CSARDRFLELNYEQYF. This chain uses TRBV20-1 with TRBJ2-7; D remains unclear. The V gene's germline CDR1 is DFQATT and CDR2 SNEGSKA (reference sequence). The CDR3 sequence is 16 residues long. The V end lost 0 bases, the J end lost 3 bases, and 18 bases lay between the germline ends.

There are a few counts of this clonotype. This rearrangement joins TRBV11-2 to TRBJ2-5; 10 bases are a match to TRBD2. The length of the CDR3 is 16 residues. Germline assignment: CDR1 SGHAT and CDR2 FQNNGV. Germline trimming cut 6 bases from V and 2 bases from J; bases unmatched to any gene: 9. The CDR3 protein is CASRPELAGPQETQYF. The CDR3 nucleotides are TGTGCCAGCAGACCCGAACTAGCGGGGCCGCAAGAGACCCAGTACTTC.

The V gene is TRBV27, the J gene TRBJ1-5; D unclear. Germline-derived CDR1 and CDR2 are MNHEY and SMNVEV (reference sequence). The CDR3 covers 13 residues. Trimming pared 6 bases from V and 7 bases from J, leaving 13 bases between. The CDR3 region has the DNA TGTGCCAGCAGCGTTACGATGGGGCAGCCCCAGCATTTT. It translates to CASSVTMGQPQHF.

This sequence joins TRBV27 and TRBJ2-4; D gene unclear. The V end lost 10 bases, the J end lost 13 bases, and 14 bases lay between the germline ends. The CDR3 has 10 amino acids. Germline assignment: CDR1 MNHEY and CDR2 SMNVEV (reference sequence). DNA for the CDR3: TGTGCCACTTGGCGGAATGAGCAGTACTTC. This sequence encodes CATWRNEQYF.

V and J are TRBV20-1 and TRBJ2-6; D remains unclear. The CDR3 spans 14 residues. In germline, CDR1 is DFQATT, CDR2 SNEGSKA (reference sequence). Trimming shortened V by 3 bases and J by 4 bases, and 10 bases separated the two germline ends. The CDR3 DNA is TGCAGTGCTAGGCTGGGTGGCGGGGCCAACGTCCTGACTTTC. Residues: CSARLGGGANVLTF.

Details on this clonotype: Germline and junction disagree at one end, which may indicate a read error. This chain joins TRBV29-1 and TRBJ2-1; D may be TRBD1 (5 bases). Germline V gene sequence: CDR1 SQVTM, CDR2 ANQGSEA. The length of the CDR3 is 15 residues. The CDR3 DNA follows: TGCAGCATTGAAGATCGTCAGGGTACGCACAATGAGCAGTTCTTC. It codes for CSIEDRQGTHNEQFF.

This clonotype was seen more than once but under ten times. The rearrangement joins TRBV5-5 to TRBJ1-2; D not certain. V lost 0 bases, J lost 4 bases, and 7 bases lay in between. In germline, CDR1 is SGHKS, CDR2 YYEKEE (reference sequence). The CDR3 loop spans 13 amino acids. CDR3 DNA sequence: TGTGCCAGCAGCTTGGAAACGGTCTATGGCTACACCTTC. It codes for CASSLETVYGYTF.

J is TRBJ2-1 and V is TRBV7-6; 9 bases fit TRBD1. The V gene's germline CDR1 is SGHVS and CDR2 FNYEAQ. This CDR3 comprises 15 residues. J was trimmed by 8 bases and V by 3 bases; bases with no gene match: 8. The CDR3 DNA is TGTGCCAGCAGCTTCGGATCAAACAGGGGGCATGAGCAGTTCTTC. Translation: CASSFGSNRGHEQFF.

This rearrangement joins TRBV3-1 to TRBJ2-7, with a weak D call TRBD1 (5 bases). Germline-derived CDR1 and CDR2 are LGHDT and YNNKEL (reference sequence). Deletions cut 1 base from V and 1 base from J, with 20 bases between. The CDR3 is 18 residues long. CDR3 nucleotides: TGTGCCAGCAGCCAAGGTATCGGCGATTACAGGAAGTCCTACGAGCAGTACTTC. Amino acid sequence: CASSQGIGDYRKSYEQYF.

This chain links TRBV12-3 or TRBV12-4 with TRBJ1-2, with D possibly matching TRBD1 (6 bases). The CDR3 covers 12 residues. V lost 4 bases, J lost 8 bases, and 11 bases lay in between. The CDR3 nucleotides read TGTGCCAGCAGTTACAGGGTGGGCGGCTACACCTTC. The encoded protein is CASSYRVGGYTF.

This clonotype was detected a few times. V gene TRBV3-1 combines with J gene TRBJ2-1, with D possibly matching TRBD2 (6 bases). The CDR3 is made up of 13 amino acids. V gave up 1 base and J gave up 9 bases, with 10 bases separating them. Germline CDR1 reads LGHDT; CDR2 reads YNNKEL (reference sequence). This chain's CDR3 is CASSQGTTIEQFF. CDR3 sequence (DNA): TGTGCCAGCAGCCAAGGGACTACCATTGAGCAGTTCTTC.

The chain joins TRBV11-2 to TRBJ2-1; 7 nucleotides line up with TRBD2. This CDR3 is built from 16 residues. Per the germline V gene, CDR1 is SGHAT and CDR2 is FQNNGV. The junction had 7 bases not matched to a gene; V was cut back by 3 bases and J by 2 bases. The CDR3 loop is CASSFFGTITYNEQFF. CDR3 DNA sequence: TGTGCCAGCAGCTTTTTCGGGACTATTACCTACAATGAGCAGTTCTTC. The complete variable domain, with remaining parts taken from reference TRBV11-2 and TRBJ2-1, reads EAGVAQSPRYKIIEKRQSVAFWCNPISGHATLYWYQQILGQGPKLLIQFQNNGVVDDSQLPKDRFSAERLKGVDSTLKIQPAKLEDSAVYLCASSFFGTITYNEQFFGPGTRLTVL.